The rows below give T cell receptor beta chains drawn from one sample of a study of CD8 T cells in Susac syndrome. From the immunoSEQ multiplex PCR reads, TCRdb called clonotypes with MiXCR, one entry per CDR3 protein. Altogether under 150,000 distinct CDR3 sequences are present, more than 75% being singletons, with the ten largest covering around 0.22%. Sequencing was done on a sample of CD8+ T cells from PBMCs. The receptors shown here come from a human donor with multiple sclerosis. The CDR3 runs from the conserved cysteine through the conserved F or W. The order of the fields is J gene, V gene, CDR3 protein.

>TRBJ2-2|TRBV5-4
CASSEAVTSGGELFF
>TRBJ2-1|TRBV30
CATSWAPEQFF
>TRBJ2-5|TRBV14
CASNLAGGQETQYF
>TRBJ2-1|TRBV19
CASSLYPPPAGYNEQFF
>TRBJ2-7|TRBV30
CAWRVTGSPYEQYF
>TRBJ2-5|TRBV7-2
CASSLGSGGSEETQYF
>TRBJ2-7|TRBV13
CASSYGRAVERSYEQYF
>TRBJ2-1|TRBV13
CASSHTSDNEQFF
>TRBJ2-7|TRBV30
CAWSGGQGTYEQYF
>TRBJ2-7|TRBV4-3
CASSQDTSGLYEQYF
>TRBJ2-3|TRBV29-1
CSVERTSGITDTQYF
>TRBJ1-5|TRBV2
CASSGSDIHNQPQHF
>TRBJ2-5|TRBV28
CASSLLLAEEETQYF
>TRBJ2-7|TRBV2
CASSPGTLAAPSYEQYF
>TRBJ2-5|TRBV11-2
CASILGRQETQYF
>TRBJ1-1|TRBV6-5
CASMVGNTEAFF
>TRBJ2-7|TRBV7-6
CASSLLTGGSKGYEQYF
>TRBJ2-7|TRBV4-1
CASASDAEMEQYF
>TRBJ2-7|TRBV7-2
CASNYGDYEQYF
>TRBJ2-7|TRBV7-6
CASSRPTSGRGEQYF
>TRBJ2-1|TRBV6-5
CASSLIAGGRNEQFF
>TRBJ2-2|TRBV29-1
CSVEEGAGELFF
>TRBJ2-5|TRBV24-1
CATRDSGEETQYF
>TRBJ1-1|TRBV27
CASRLSLRDRAEAFF
>TRBJ1-2|TRBV6-5
CASSTAPTEGYTF
>TRBJ1-2|TRBV4-3
CASSQEWQRQANYGYTF
>TRBJ2-5|TRBV14
CASSQDREGPQETQYF
>TRBJ2-1|TRBV29-1
CSVEDPAGDRYNEQFF
>TRBJ1-1|TRBV7-9
CASSDSMNTEAFF
>TRBJ2-3|TRBV14
CASSQVPGETDTQYF